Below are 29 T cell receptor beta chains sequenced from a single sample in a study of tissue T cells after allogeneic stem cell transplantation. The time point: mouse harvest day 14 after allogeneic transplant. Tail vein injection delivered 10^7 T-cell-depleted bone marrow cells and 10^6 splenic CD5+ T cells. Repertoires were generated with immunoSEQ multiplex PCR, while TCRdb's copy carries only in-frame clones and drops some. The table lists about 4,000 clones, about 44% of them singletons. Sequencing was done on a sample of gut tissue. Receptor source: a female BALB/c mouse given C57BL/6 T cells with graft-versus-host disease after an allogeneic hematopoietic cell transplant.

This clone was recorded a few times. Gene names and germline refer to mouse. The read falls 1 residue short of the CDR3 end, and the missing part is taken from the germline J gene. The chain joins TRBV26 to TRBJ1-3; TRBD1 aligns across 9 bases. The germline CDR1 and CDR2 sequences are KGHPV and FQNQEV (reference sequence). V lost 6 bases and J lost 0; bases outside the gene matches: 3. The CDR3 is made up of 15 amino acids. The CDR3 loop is CASSRDRVSGNTLYF. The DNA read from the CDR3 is TGTGCCAGCAGCCGGGACAGGGTTTCTGGAAATACGCTCTAT. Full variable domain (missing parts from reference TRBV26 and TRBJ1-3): NSKVIQTPRYLVKGQGQKAKMRCIPEKGHPVVFWYQQNKNNEFKFLINFQNQEVLQQIDMTEKRFSAECPSNSPCSLEIQSSEAGDSALYLCASSRDRVSGNTLYFGEGSRLIVV.

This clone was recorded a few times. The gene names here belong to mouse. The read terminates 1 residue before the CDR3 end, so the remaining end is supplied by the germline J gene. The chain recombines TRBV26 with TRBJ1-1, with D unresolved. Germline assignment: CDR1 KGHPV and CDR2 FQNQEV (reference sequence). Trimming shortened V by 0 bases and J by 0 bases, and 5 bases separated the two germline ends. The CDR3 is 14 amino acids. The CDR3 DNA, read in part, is TGTGCCAGCAGTCTGTCCCAAGCAAACACAGAAGTCTTC. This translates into CASSLSQANTEVF. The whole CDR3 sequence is CASSLSQANTEVFF.

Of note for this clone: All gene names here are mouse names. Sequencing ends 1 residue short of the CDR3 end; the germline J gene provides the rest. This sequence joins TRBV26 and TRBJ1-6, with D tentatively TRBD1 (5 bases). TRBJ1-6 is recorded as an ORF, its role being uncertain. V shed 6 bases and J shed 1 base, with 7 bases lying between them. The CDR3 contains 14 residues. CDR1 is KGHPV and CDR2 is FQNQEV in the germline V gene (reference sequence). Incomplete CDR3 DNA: TGTGCCAGCAGGAGGGGATCCTATAATTCGCCCCTCTAC. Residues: CASRRGSYNSPLY. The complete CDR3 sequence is CASRRGSYNSPLYF.

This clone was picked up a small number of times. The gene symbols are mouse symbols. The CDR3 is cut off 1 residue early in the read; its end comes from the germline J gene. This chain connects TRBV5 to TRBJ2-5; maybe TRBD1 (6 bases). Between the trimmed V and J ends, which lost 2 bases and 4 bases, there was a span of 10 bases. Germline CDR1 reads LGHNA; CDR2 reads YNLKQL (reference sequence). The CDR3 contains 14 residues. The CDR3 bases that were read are TGTGCCAGCAGCCAACCGGGACACAAAGACACCCAGTAC. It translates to CASSQPGHKDTQY. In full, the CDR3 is CASSQPGHKDTQYF.

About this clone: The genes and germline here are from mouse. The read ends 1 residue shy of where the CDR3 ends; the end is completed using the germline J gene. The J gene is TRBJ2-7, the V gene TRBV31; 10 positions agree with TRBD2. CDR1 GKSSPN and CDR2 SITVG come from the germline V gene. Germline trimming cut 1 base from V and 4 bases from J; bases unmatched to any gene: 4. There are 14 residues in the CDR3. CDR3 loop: CAWSPGTGAYEQYF. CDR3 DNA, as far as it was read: TGTGCCTGGAGTCCCGGGACTGGGGCATATGAACAGTAC.

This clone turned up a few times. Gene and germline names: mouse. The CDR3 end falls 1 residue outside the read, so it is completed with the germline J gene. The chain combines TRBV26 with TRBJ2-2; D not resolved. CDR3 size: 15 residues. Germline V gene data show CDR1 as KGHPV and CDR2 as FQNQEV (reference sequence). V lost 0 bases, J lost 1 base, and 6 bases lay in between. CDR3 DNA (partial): TGTGCCAGCAGTCTGTCGTTTCGAAACACCGGGCAGCTCTAC. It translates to CASSLSFRNTGQLY. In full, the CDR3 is CASSLSFRNTGQLYF.

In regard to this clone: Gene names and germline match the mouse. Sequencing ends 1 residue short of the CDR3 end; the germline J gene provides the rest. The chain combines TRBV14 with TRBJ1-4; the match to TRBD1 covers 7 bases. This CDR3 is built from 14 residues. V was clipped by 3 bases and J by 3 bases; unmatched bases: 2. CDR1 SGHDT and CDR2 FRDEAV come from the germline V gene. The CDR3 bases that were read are TGTGCCAGCAGTTCGACAGGGACCAACGAAAGATTATTT. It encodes CASSSTGTNERLF. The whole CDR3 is CASSSTGTNERLFF.

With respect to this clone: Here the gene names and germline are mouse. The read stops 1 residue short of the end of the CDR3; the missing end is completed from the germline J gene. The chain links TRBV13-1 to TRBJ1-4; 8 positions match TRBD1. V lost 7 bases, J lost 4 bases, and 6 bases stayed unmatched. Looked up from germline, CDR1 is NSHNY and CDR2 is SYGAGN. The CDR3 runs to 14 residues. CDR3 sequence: CASSSGTGNERLFF. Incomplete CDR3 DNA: TGTGCCAGCTCTTCCGGGACAGGCAACGAAAGATTATTT. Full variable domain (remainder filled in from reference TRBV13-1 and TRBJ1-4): EAAVTQSPRNKVTVTGGNVTLSCRQTNSHNYMYWYRQDTGHGLRLIHYSYGAGNLRIGDVPDGYKATRTTQEDFFLLLELASPSQTSLYFCASSSGTGNERLFFGHGTKLSVL.

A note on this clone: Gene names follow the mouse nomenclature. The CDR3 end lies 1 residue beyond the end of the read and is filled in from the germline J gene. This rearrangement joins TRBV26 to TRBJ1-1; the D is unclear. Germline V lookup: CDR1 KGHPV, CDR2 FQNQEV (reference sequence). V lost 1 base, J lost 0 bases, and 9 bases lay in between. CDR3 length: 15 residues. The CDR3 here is CASSLYKLANTEVFF. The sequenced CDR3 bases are TGTGCCAGCAGTCTGTACAAACTTGCAAACACAGAAGTCTTC.

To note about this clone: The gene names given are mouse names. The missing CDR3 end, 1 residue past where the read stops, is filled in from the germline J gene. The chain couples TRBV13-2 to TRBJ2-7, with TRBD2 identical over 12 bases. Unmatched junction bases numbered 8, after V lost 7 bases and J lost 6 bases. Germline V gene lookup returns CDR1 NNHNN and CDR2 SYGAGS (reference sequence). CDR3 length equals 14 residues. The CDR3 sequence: CASSYDWGGFEQYF. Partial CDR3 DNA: TGTGCCAGCAGCTACGACTGGGGGGGCTTTGAACAGTAC.

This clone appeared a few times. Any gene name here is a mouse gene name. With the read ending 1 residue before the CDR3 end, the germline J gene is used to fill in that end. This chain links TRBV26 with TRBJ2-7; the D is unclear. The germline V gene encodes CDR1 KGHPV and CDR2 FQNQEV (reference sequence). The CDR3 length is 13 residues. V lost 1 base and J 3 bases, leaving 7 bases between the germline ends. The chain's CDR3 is CASSLFGIYEQYF. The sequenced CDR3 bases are TGTGCCAGCAGTCTGTTTGGGATCTATGAACAGTAC.

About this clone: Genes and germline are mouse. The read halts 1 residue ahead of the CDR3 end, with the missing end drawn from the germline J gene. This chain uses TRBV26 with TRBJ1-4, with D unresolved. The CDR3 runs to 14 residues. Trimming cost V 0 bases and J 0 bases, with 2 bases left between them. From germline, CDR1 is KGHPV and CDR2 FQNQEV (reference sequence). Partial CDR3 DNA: TGTGCCAGCAGTCTGTCAATTTCCAACGAAAGATTATTT. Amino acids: CASSLSISNERLF. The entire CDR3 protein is CASSLSISNERLFF.

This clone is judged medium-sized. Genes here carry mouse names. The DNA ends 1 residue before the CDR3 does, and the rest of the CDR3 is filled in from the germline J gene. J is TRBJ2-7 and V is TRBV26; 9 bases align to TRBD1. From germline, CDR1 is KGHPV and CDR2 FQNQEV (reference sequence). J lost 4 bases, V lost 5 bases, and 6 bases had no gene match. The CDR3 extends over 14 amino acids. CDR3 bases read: TGTGCCAGCAGTTCTCCGGGACAGGGATATGAACAGTAC. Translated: CASSSPGQGYEQY. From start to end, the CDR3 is CASSSPGQGYEQYF.

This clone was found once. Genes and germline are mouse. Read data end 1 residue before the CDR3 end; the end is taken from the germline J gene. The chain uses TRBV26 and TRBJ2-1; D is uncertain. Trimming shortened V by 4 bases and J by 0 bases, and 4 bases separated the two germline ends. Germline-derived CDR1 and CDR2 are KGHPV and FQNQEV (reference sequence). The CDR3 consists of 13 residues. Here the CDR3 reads CASSRVNYAEQFF. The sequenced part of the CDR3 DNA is TGTGCCAGCAGTCGGGTTAACTATGCTGAGCAGTTC. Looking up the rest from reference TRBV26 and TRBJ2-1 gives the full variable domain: NSKVIQTPRYLVKGQGQKAKMRCIPEKGHPVVFWYQQNKNNEFKFLINFQNQEVLQQIDMTEKRFSAECPSNSPCSLEIQSSEAGDSALYLCASSRVNYAEQFFGPGTRLTVL.

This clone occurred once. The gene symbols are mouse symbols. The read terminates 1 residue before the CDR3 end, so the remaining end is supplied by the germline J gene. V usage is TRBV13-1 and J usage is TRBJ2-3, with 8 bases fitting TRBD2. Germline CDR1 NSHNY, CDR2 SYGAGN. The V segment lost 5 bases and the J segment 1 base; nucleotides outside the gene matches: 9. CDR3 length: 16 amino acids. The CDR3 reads CASRTAGGPGAETLYF. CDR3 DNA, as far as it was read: TGTGCCAGCAGGACTGCTGGGGGGCCTGGTGCAGAAACGCTGTAT.

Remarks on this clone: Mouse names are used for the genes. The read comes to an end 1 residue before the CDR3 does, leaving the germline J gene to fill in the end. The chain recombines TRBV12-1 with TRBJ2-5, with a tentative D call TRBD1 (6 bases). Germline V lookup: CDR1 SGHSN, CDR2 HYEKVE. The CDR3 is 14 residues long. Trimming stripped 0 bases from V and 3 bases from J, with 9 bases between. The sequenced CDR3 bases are TGTGCCAGCTCTCTCCCGGGACATCAAGACACCCAGTAC. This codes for CASSLPGHQDTQY. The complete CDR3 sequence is CASSLPGHQDTQYF. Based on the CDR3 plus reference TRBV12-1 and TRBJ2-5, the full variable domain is DSGVVQSPRHIIKEKGGRSVLTCIPISGHSNVVWYQQTLGKELKFLIQHYEKVERDKGFLPSRFSVQQFDDYHSEMNMSALELEDSAMYFCASSLPGHQDTQYFGPGTRLLVL.

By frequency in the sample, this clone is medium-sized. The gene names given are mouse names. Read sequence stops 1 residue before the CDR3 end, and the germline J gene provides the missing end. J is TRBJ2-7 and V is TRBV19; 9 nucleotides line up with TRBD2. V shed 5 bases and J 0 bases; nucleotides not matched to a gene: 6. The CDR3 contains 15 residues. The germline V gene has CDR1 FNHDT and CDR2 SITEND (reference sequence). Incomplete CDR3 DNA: TGTGCCAGCAGCCCTGACTGGGGGAGCTCCTATGAACAGTAC. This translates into CASSPDWGSSYEQY. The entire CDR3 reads CASSPDWGSSYEQYF.

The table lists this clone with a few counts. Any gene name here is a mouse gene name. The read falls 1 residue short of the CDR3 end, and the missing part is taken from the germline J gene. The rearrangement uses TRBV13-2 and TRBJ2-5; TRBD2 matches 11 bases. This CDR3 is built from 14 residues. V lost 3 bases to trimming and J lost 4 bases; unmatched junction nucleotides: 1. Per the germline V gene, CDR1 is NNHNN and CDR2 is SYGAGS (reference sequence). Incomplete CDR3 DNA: TGTGCCAGCGGTGGGACTGGGGGGAAAGACACCCAGTAC. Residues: CASGGTGGKDTQY. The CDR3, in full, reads CASGGTGGKDTQYF.

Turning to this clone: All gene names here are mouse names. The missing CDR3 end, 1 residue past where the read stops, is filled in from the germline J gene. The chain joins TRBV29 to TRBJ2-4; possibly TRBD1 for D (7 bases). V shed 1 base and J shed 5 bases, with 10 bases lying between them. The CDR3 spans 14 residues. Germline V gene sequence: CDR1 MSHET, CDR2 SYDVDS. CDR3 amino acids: CASSLWEGANTLYF. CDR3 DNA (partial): TGTGCTAGCAGTTTATGGGAGGGGGCAAACACCTTGTAC.

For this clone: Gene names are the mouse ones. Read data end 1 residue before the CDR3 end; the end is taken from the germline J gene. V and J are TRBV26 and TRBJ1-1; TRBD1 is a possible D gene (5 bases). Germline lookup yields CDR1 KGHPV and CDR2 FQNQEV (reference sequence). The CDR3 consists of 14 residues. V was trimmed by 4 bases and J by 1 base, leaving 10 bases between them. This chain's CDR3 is CASSPGQGNTEVFF. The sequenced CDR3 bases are TGTGCCAGCAGTCCCGGCCAGGGGAACACAGAAGTCTTC.

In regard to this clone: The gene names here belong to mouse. CDR3 in amino acids: CSSTSGTGNEQYF. CDR3 bases read: TGCTCCAGCACCTCCGGGACAGGGAATGAACAGTAC. The chain carries TRBV23 and TRBJ2-7; the table's D call of TRBD1 was not tested on the DNA. The CDR3 end falls 1 residue outside the read, so it is completed with the germline J gene. Germline V gene sequence: CDR1 KGHTA, CDR2 FQNQQP. This CDR3 region has 13 residues.

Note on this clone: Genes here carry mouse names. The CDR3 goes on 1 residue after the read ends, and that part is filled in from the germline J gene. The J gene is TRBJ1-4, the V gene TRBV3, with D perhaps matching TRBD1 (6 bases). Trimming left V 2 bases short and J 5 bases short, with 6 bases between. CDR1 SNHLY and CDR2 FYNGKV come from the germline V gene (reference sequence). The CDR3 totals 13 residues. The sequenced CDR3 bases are TGTGCCAGCAGCTTAACAGGGAACGAAAGATTATTT. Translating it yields CASSLTGNERLF. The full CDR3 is CASSLTGNERLFF.

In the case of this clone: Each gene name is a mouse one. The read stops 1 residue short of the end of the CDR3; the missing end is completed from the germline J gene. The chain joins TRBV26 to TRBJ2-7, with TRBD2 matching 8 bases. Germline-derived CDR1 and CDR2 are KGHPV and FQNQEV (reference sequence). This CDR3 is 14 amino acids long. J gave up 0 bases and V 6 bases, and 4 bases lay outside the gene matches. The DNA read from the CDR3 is TGTGCCAGCAGCATGGGGGGGTTCTCCTATGAACAGTAC. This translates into CASSMGGFSYEQY. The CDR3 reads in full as CASSMGGFSYEQYF. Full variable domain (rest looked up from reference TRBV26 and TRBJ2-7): NSKVIQTPRYLVKGQGQKAKMRCIPEKGHPVVFWYQQNKNNEFKFLINFQNQEVLQQIDMTEKRFSAECPSNSPCSLEIQSSEAGDSALYLCASSMGGFSYEQYFGPGTRLTVL.

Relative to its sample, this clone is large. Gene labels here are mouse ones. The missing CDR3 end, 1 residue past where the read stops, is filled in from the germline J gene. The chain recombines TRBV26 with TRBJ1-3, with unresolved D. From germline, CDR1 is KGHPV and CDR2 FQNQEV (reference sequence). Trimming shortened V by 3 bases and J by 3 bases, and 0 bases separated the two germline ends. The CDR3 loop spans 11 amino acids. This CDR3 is CASSLGNTLYF. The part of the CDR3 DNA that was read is TGTGCCAGCAGTCTTGGAAATACGCTCTAT.

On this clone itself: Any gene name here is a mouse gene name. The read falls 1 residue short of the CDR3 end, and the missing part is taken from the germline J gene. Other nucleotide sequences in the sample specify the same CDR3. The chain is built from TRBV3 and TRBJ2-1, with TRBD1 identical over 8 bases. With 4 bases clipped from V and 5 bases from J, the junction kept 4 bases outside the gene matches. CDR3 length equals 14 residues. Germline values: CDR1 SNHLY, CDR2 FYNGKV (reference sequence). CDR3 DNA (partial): TGTGCCAGCAGCTCCAGGGGGCGGGATGCTGAGCAGTTC. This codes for CASSSRGRDAEQF. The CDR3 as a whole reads CASSSRGRDAEQFF.

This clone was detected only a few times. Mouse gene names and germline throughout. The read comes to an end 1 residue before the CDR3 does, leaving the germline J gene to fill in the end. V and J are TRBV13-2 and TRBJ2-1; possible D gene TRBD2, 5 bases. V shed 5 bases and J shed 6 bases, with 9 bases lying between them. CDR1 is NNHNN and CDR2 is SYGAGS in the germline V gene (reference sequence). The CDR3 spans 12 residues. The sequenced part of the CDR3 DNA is TGTGCCAGCGGGGACTTTTTTGCTGAGCAGTTC. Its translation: CASGDFFAEQF. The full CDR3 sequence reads CASGDFFAEQFF.

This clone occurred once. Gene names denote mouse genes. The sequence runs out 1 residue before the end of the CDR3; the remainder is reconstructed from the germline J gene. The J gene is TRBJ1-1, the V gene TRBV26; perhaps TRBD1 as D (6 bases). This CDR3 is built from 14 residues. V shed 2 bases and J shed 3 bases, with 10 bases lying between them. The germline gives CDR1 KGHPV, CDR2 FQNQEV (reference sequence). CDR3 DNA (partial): TGTGCCAGCAGTCTGGGGGGGGCGGACACAGAAGTCTTC. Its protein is CASSLGGADTEVF. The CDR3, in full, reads CASSLGGADTEVFF.

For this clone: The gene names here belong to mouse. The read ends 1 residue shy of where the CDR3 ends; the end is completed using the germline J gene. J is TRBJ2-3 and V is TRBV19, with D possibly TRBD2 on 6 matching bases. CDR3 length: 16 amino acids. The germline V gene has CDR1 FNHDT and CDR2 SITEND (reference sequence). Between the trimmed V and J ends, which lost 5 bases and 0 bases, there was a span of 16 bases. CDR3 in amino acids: CASSALLGFSAETLYF. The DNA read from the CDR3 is TGTGCCAGCAGCGCCCTTCTGGGGTTTAGTGCAGAAACGCTGTAT.

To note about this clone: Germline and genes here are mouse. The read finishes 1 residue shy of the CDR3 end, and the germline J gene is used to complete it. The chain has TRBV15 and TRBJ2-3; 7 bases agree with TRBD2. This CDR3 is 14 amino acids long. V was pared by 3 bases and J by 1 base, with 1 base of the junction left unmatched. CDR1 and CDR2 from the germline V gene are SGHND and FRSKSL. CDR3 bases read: TGTGCCAGCAGTTTTCTGGGGGGTGCAGAAACGCTGTAT. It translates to CASSFLGGAETLY. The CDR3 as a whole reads CASSFLGGAETLYF.